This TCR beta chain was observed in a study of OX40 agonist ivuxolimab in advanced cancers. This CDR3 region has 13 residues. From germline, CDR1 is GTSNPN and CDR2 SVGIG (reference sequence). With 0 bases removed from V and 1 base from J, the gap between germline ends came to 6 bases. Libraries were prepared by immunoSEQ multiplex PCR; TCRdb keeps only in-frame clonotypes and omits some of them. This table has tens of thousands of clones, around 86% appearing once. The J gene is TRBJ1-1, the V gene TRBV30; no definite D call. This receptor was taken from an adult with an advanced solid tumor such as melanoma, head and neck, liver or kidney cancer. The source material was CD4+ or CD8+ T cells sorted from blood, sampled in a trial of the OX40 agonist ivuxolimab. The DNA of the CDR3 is TGTGCCTGGAGTGTAATCGAGAACACTGAAGCTTTCTTT. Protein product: CAWSVIENTEAFF.